This passage covers 17 T cell receptor beta chains from one sample sequenced in a study of CD8+ T cells in alopecia areata. The sample's treatment: oral pan-JAK inhibitor, 5-10 mg twice daily. As the sequencing template, cDNA was produced by extracting RNA and reverse transcribing it. The protocol was immunoSEQ multiplex PCR, while the TCRdb copy is restricted to in-frame clones and leaves out a portion. The data hold some 190,000 clones, with approximately 72% observed a single time. The specimen comprised CD4+ T cells sorted from blood, sampled at approximately week 44, from a patient treated with tofacitinib. All receptors derive from a human donor with alopecia areata.

V and J are TRBV10-2 and TRBJ1-1; 7 bases are a match to TRBD1. The CDR3 has 11 amino acids. In germline, CDR1 is WSHSY, CDR2 SAAADI. Germline trimming cut 6 bases from V and 7 bases from J; bases unmatched to any gene: 2. The CDR3: CASRGDSEAFF. The CDR3 DNA is TGCGCCAGCAGGGGGGACAGTGAAGCTTTCTTT.

The V gene is TRBV9, the J gene TRBJ2-7; unclear D gene. Trimming removed 2 bases from V and 6 bases from J, with 9 bases in between. CDR3 length equals 12 residues. CDR1 and CDR2 (germline): SGDLS, YYNGEE. This CDR3 is CASSVSSSEQYF. For the CDR3, the DNA is TGTGCCAGCAGCGTCAGCTCATCCGAGCAGTACTTC. Full variable domain (missing parts from reference TRBV9 and TRBJ2-7): DSGVTQTPKHLITATGQRVTLRCSPRSGDLSVYWYQQSLDQGLQFLIQYYNGEERAKGNILERFSAQQFPDLHSELNLSSLELGDSALYFCASSVSSSEQYFGPGTRLTVT.

This clone occurred a few times. V gene TRBV29-1 combines with J gene TRBJ2-7, with D possibly TRBD1 on 6 matching bases. This CDR3 is 13 amino acids long. CDR1 and CDR2 (germline): SQVTM, ANQGSEA. Between the trimmed V and J ends, which lost 4 bases and 0 bases, there was a span of 10 bases. The CDR3 bases are TGCAGCGTTGGTACAGGGTTCTCCTACGAGCAGTACTTC. Translating gives CSVGTGFSYEQYF.

This clone showed up just a few times. The rearrangement uses TRBV7-9 and TRBJ2-7, with 7 bases aligning to TRBD1. Per germline, CDR1 SEHNR and CDR2 FQNEAQ (reference sequence). The CDR3 loop spans 17 amino acids. V lost 5 bases and J lost 0; bases outside the gene matches: 13. The CDR3 protein is CASSHRTGRLYSYEQYF. Here the CDR3 DNA reads TGTGCCAGCAGCCATAGGACAGGCAGGCTGTACTCCTACGAGCAGTACTTC.

The chain couples TRBV7-8 to TRBJ1-1; D unclear. Germline values: CDR1 SGHVS, CDR2 FQNEAQ. CDR3 length: 15 amino acids. The germline V and J ends were trimmed by 1 base and 3 bases, with 12 bases remaining between them. As DNA, the CDR3 is TGTGCCAGCAGCTTAGATGGCAGCTACTACACTGAAGCTTTCTTT. Translated, it gives CASSLDGSYYTEAFF.

V and J are TRBV29-1 and TRBJ1-5; possibly TRBD1 for D (5 bases). Trimming took off 4 bases at V and 3 bases at J, with 10 bases between the two ends. The CDR3 is 13 amino acids. In germline, CDR1 is SQVTM, CDR2 ANQGSEA. In DNA form, the CDR3 reads TGCAGCGTTGGAGAAGGGGTCAATCAGCCCCAGCATTTT. It codes for CSVGEGVNQPQHF.

The chain employs TRBV7-3 and TRBJ2-1; 13 positions agree with TRBD2. Germline lookup yields CDR1 SGHTA and CDR2 FQGTGA. J was trimmed by 5 bases and V by 2 bases; bases with no gene match: 3. This CDR3 comprises 16 residues. In nucleotides, the CDR3 is TGTGCCAGCAGCTTACATGGACTAGCGGGGGACAATGAGCAGTTCTTC. It codes for CASSLHGLAGDNEQFF.

The chain carries TRBV4-3 and TRBJ2-7; D is perhaps TRBD1 or TRBD2 (6 bases each). The germline V and J ends were trimmed by 0 bases and 0 bases, with 9 bases remaining between them. Germline CDR1 LGHNA, CDR2 YSLEER. The CDR3 consists of 15 residues. This CDR3 reads CASSQDPGASYEQYF. The DNA of the CDR3 is TGCGCCAGCAGCCAAGATCCGGGGGCCTCCTACGAGCAGTACTTC.

The V call is TRBV2, the J call TRBJ1-4, with D possibly being TRBD1 (6 bases). CDR3 length: 13 residues. From germline, CDR1 is SNHLY and CDR2 FYNNEI. Trimming cost V 1 base and J 7 bases, with 7 bases left between them. CDR3 DNA: TGTGCCAGCAGTGAAGTGACAGGTGAAAAACTGTTTTTT. This encodes CASSEVTGEKLFF.

V usage is TRBV29-1 and J usage is TRBJ2-2; a possible D gene is TRBD1 (5 bases). V lost 7 bases to trimming and J lost 4 bases, with 10 bases between them. In germline, CDR1 is SQVTM, CDR2 ANQGSEA. The CDR3 has 12 residues. The CDR3 region has the DNA TGCAGCGCCAGGGTCAGCACCGGGGAGCTGTTTTTT. Protein product: CSARVSTGELFF.

V usage is TRBV30 and J usage is TRBJ2-3, with a possible D match to TRBD2 (6 bases). V was clipped by 0 bases and J by 1 base, with 11 bases between them. Germline CDR1 is GTSNPN and CDR2 is SVGIG (reference sequence). The CDR3 extends over 15 amino acids. The CDR3 spells CAWSVGGLGTDTQYF. The CDR3 DNA is TGTGCCTGGAGTGTGGGGGGATTAGGCACAGATACGCAGTATTTT. The full variable domain, its missing parts supplied by reference TRBV30 and TRBJ2-3, is SQTIHQWPATLVQPVGSPLSLECTVEGTSNPNLYWYRQAAGRGLQLLFYSVGIGQISSEVPQNLSASRPQDRQFILSSKKLLLSDSGFYLCAWSVGGLGTDTQYFGPGTRLTVL.

The gene calls are TRBV7-8 and TRBJ1-4, with 7 bases fitting TRBD1. This CDR3 is built from 18 residues. Germline CDR1 is SGHVS and CDR2 is FQNEAQ. The junction had 17 bases not matched to a gene; V was cut back by 3 bases and J by 7 bases. The DNA of the CDR3 is TGTGCCAGCAGCTTTGGGTCTGACCCGGGACAGCCAGGTGAAAAACTGTTTTTT. Translating it yields CASSFGSDPGQPGEKLFF.

The chain couples TRBV9 to TRBJ2-3, with a possible D match to TRBD2 (7 bases). The CDR3 spans 15 residues. Germline loops: CDR1 SGDLS, CDR2 YYNGEE. With 0 bases removed from V and 2 bases from J, the gap between germline ends came to 10 bases. The CDR3 loop is CASSVVGGATDTQYF. The CDR3 DNA follows: TGTGCCAGCAGCGTAGTGGGGGGGGCCACAGATACGCAGTATTTT.

The chain joins TRBV7-2 to TRBJ1-2; D call uncertain. V dropped 7 bases and J dropped 6 bases, with 15 bases sitting between them. The CDR3 extends over 13 amino acids. Germline CDR1 reads SGHTA; CDR2 reads FQGNSA. CDR3 in DNA: TGTGCCAGCACCATGACAAGGAGCGATGGCTACACCTTC. It translates to CASTMTRSDGYTF.

V is TRBV29-1 and J is TRBJ1-1, with TRBD1 as a possible D gene (6 bases). CDR1 is SQVTM, CDR2 ANQGSEA, per germline. The length of the CDR3 is 16 residues. Trimming took 6 bases from V and 1 from J, leaving 21 bases between them. The CDR3 reads CSVERGISGANTEAFF. The CDR3, as DNA: TGCAGCGTCGAGAGGGGGATAAGCGGAGCGAACACTGAAGCTTTCTTT.

This clone was counted between two and nine times. The chain carries TRBV30 and TRBJ2-2; no firm D call. CDR3 length: 15 amino acids. With 4 bases removed from V and 6 bases from J, the gap between germline ends came to 18 bases. Per germline, CDR1 GTSNPN and CDR2 SVGIG (reference sequence). CDR3: CAWMRSSVLPGELFF. The CDR3 DNA follows: TGTGCCTGGATGAGATCCTCAGTCCTCCCCGGGGAGCTGTTTTTT.

CDR3 bases: TGTGCCAGCAGGCGAAAACCGGGCGCAGGAGGGACCCAGTACTTC. It translates to CASRRKPGAGGTQYF. The chain couples TRBV6-5 to TRBJ2-5; tentatively, D is TRBD2 (5 bases). The length of the CDR3 is 15 residues. The germline V and J ends were trimmed by 6 bases and 7 bases, with 21 bases remaining between them. Per the germline V gene, CDR1 is MNHEY and CDR2 is SVGAGI.